This T cell receptor beta chain was sequenced for a study of Ad26.COV2.S vaccination and SARS-CoV-2 variants. Whole-study context: Intramuscular Ad26.COV2.S at 5x10^10 or 1x10^11 viral particles. Whole-study findings and limits: Researchers cautioned that TCR breadth and depth analyses may have underestimated total T cell responses.

TCRdb's copy holds only in-frame clones and misses some; the assay was immunoSEQ multiplex PCR. This table has 440,000 or so clones, around 92% appearing once. CDR1 and CDR2 from the germline V gene are SGHAT and FQNNGV. This CDR3 has 18 amino acids. The V segment lost 5 bases and the J segment 5 bases; nucleotides outside the gene matches: 12. As for this clone: Its specificity is not known.

Treatment of the sample: roughly 18 received Ad26.COV2.S at low or high dose, single or two shots; 5 received placebo; per-sample allocation not given. Following the first vaccine or placebo injection, samples were taken on day 63. The V and J genes are TRBV11-2 and TRBJ2-3, with 14 nucleotides matching TRBD2. The sequence was collected from a person between 18 and 65 years old who received the Ad26.COV2.S COVID-19 vaccine or a placebo. The material sequenced was peripheral blood, taken in a trial of Ad26.COV2.S vaccine versus placebo. The CDR3 nucleotides read TGTGCCAGCAGCCCTGGACTAGCGGGGGGCCGCCACGGAGATACGCAGTATTTT. Protein sequence: CASSPGLAGGRHGDTQYF.